This TCR beta chain was documented in a study of T cell responses to AZD1222 COVID-19 vaccine. Germline assignment: CDR1 LGHDT and CDR2 YNNKEL (reference sequence). This CDR3 has 16 residues. J gave up 4 bases and V 0 bases, and 5 bases lay outside the gene matches. Sequenced by immunoSEQ multiplex PCR; TCRdb stores in-frame clones only, minus some. The data hold some 96,000 clones, with approximately 91% observed a single time. The sequence was collected from an adult who received the AZD1222 COVID-19 vaccine. This specimen was peripheral blood, taken 28 days after the second AZD1222 dose. The gene calls are TRBV3-1 (or the pseudogene TRBV3-2) and TRBJ1-4; 7 nucleotides match TRBD1. The CDR3 nucleotides are TGTGCCAGCAGCCAAGAGGGGTGGGACAGTAATGAAAAACTGTTTTTT. It yields the protein CASSQEGWDSNEKLFF.